The 10 T cell receptor beta chains listed next were all sequenced from one sample in a study of read filtering for tumor transcriptome and immune sequencing. From approximately 430 ng of RNA, a library with molecular barcoded alpha/delta and beta/gamma adaptors was made. TCRdb passed the reads through MiXCR, listing each CDR3 protein once. The sample records 65,000 or so distinct CDR3 sequences, around a fifth being singletons. Source material: a population of CD138-negative cells sorted from bone marrow. The receptors come from a donor aged 40 or older with multiple myeloma.

This clonotype was observed many times. The chain links TRBV12-3 or TRBV12-4 to TRBJ1-1, with D perhaps matching TRBD1 (5 bases). Trimming took off 3 bases at V and 4 bases at J, with 12 bases between the two ends. This CDR3 has 14 amino acids. The CDR3 sequence: CASSFGTGGTEAFF. CDR3 nucleotides: TGTGCCAGCAGTTTTGGCACAGGTGGCACTGAAGCTTTCTTT.

This clonotype was observed many times. The V and J genes are TRBV5-5 and TRBJ2-7, with D hard to call. This CDR3 has 14 residues. Germline CDR1 is SGHKS and CDR2 is YYEKEE (reference sequence). V lost 0 bases, J lost 5 bases, and 12 bases lay in between. The CDR3 nucleotides are TGTGCCAGCAGCTTGGCTAGGTCCAGGAACGAGCAGTACTTC. Residues: CASSLARSRNEQYF.

There are many counts of this clonotype. The chain couples TRBV6-5 to TRBJ1-2; D gene ambiguous. With 2 bases removed from V and 2 bases from J, the gap between germline ends came to 6 bases. The CDR3 is made up of 13 amino acids. In germline, CDR1 is MNHEY, CDR2 SVGAGI. CDR3 residues: CASSYKQNYGYTF. The CDR3 DNA sequence: TGTGCCAGCAGTTACAAACAGAACTATGGCTACACCTTC.

This clonotype has at least ten counts. CDR3 sequence: CASSQLGGPRADTQYF. The CDR3 region has the DNA TGTGCCAGCAGCCAACTGGGCGGACCCCGCGCAGATACGCAGTATTTT. The chain has TRBV7-3 and TRBJ2-3, with D uncertain. The CDR3 length is 16 residues. Germline assignment: CDR1 SGHTA and CDR2 FQGTGA. V lost 5 bases and J lost 4, with 19 bases in between.

In its sample, this clonotype was seen many times. The rearrangement uses TRBV6-6 and TRBJ2-1, with D possibly matching TRBD2 (6 bases). Germline V gene data show CDR1 as MNHNY and CDR2 as SVGAGI (reference sequence). Trimming stripped 0 bases from V and 0 bases from J, with 9 bases between. The CDR3 covers 16 residues. The CDR3 loop reads CASSYSPSVSYNEQFF. CDR3 nucleotide sequence: TGTGCCAGCAGTTACTCGCCTAGCGTCTCCTACAATGAGCAGTTCTTC.

This clonotype has at least ten counts. CDR3 bases: TGTGCCATCAGTGAGCGAGGACAGGGAGTTACGGAGACCCAGTACTTC. It encodes CAISERGQGVTETQYF. V gene TRBV10-3 combines with J gene TRBJ2-5, with 8 bases identical to TRBD1. Germline V gene sequence: CDR1 ENHRY, CDR2 SYGVKD. Germline trimming cut 2 bases from V and 5 bases from J; bases unmatched to any gene: 10. The CDR3 consists of 16 residues.

There are many counts of this clonotype. The J gene is TRBJ1-4, the V gene TRBV6-5; D call uncertain. V was cut by 0 bases and J by 4 bases, with 9 bases left in between. The germline V gene encodes CDR1 MNHEY and CDR2 SVGAGI. This CDR3 has 15 residues. The CDR3 sequence is CASSYSTRNNEKLFF. DNA for the CDR3: TGTGCCAGCAGTTACTCGACCCGAAATAATGAAAAACTGTTTTTT.

With regard to this clonotype: One end of the junction varies from germline; a read error may be responsible. This chain joins TRBV20-1 and TRBJ2-3; D gene uncertain. The CDR3 is made up of 17 amino acids. The V gene's germline CDR1 is DFQATT and CDR2 SNEGSKA (reference sequence). CDR3 region: CGARDVDGNRATDTQYF. The CDR3, as DNA: TGCGGTGCTAGAGATGTAGACGGCAACCGGGCGACAGATACGCAGTATTTT.

This clonotype was detected ten times or more. This chain joins TRBV7-2 and TRBJ1-5, with D unclear. V dropped 2 bases and J dropped 10 bases, with 9 bases sitting between them. Germline V gives CDR1 SGHTA, CDR2 FQGNSA. This CDR3 has 12 amino acids. Here the CDR3 DNA reads TGTGCCAGCAGCTTATCTGAGGGACCCCAGCATTTT. This sequence encodes CASSLSEGPQHF.

This clonotype was observed at least ten times. The chain carries TRBV6-2 or TRBV6-3 and TRBJ2-7; 9 bases match TRBD2. The CDR3 is made up of 19 amino acids. Trimming removed 0 bases from V and 4 bases from J; junction bases left unmatched: 16. Germline V gene sequence: CDR1 MNHEY, CDR2 SVGEGT. CDR3: CASSYSIAGDHLGRYEQYF. CDR3 sequence (DNA): TGTGCCAGCAGTTACTCCATAGCGGGGGACCACCTCGGGCGGTACGAGCAGTACTTC.